This TCR beta chain was identified in a study of blood T cell repertoires in COVID-19. As handled by the study authors: How many nucleated cells were present was estimated from reference gene primer amplification. Profiling relied on immunoSEQ multiplex PCR, and the TCRdb table lists in-frame clones only, not all of them. The V and J calls and clone size are taken from that table; D and trimming were inferred from the DNA. This sample has some 62,000 clones; approximately 92% occur once, and the top ten carry 15% to 20%. The germline V gene encodes CDR1 SQVTM and CDR2 ANQGSEA. J gave up 7 bases and V 6 bases, and 3 bases lay outside the gene matches. CDR3 length: 11 residues.

Material for sequencing was peripheral blood. The receptor comes from an older woman with COVID-19, enrolled during active disease. The gene calls are TRBV29-1 and TRBJ1-2, with 9 bases identical to TRBD1. CDR3 DNA: TGCAGCGTCGTGGGACAGGGTGGCTACACCTTC. Its protein is CSVVGQGGYTF.